The 19 T cell receptor beta chains below were found in one sample sequenced in a study of cytomegalovirus exposure and HLA in healthy donors. The PCR employed 60 Vbeta primers together with 13 Jbeta primers. This table comes from immunoSEQ multiplex PCR, and its TCRdb copy is limited to in-frame clones, with some not included. Of 130,000 or so clones detected, around four fifths appear once; the ten largest clones hold around 5%. Input material: PBMCs. These receptors came from a man between 25 and 39 years old in good health and CMV-seronegative.

The chain couples TRBV19 to TRBJ2-5; TRBD1 is a possible D gene (8 bases). CDR3 length: 13 amino acids. The germline V and J ends were trimmed by 3 bases and 9 bases, with 14 bases remaining between them. CDR1 is LNHDA, CDR2 SQIVND, per germline (reference sequence). The CDR3 region is CASSMRQGRAQYF. The DNA of the CDR3 is TGTGCCAGTAGTATGAGACAGGGGAGGGCCCAGTACTTC.

This clone was counted a single time. The chain employs TRBV6-6 and TRBJ1-5; 7 bases line up with TRBD1. Germline V gene lookup returns CDR1 MNHNY and CDR2 SVGAGI (reference sequence). The CDR3 covers 14 residues. Trimming removed 5 bases from V and 4 bases from J; junction bases left unmatched: 5. This chain's CDR3 is CASSLDRVNQPQHF. CDR3 nucleotides: TGTGCCAGCAGTCTCGACAGGGTTAATCAGCCCCAGCATTTT.

The chain carries TRBV5-1 and TRBJ2-5; TRBD1 matches at 7 bases. V was clipped by 6 bases and J by 5 bases; unmatched bases: 13. Germline lookup yields CDR1 SGHRS and CDR2 YFSETQ. The CDR3 sequence is 15 residues long. The CDR3 region is CASKRVGGNGETQYF. CDR3 nucleotide sequence: TGCGCCAGCAAACGGGTAGGGGGCAACGGGGAGACCCAGTACTTC.

The chain has TRBV15 and TRBJ2-7; possible D gene TRBD1, 6 bases. Germline V gene lookup returns CDR1 LNHNV and CDR2 YYDKDF (reference sequence). Trimming removed 3 bases at V and 0 bases at J, with 15 bases between. There are 16 residues in the CDR3. The DNA for the CDR3 is TGTGCCACCAGCAGGGAAGGACAGACCTCCTCCTACGAGCAGTACTTC. This sequence encodes CATSREGQTSSYEQYF.

The chain recombines TRBV6-4 with TRBJ2-5; 12 bases are a match to TRBD2. Near its end, the DNA agrees better with TRBJ2-7, so the J call may be wrong. Germline CDR1 MRHNA, CDR2 SNTAGT. This CDR3 contains 14 residues. CDR3 sequence: CASSEGTSGYEQYF. CDR3 bases: TGTGCCAGCAGTGAAGGGACTAGCGGGTACGAGCAGTACTTC.

The V gene is TRBV2, the J gene TRBJ2-5, with 9 positions matching TRBD1. This CDR3 has 15 amino acids. V trimming: 3 bases; J trimming: 4 bases; junction bases outside the gene matches: 6. Germline CDR1 is SNHLY and CDR2 is FYNNEI. CDR3 coding DNA: TGTGCCAGCAGTGAGTTAGGGACAGGGCTAGAGACCCAGTACTTC. It is translated as CASSELGTGLETQYF. The complete variable domain, with remaining parts taken from reference TRBV2 and TRBJ2-5, reads EPEVTQTPSHQVTQMGQEVILRCVPISNHLYFYWYRQILGQKVEFLVSFYNNEISEKSEIFDDQFSVERPDGSNFTLKIRSTKLEDSAMYFCASSELGTGLETQYFGPGTRLLVL.

CDR3 DNA: TGTGCCAGCAGCTTGGCCGGGTACTGGGAGCAGTACTTC. It yields the protein CASSLAGYWEQYF. This chain joins TRBV5-4 and TRBJ2-7, with D hard to call. The CDR3 is 13 amino acids. Trimming removed 0 bases from V and 7 bases from J, with 11 bases in between. Germline V CDR1 and CDR2: SGHNT, YYREEE (reference sequence).

The gene calls are TRBV4-2 and TRBJ2-7; a weak D match, TRBD2 (5 bases). Germline V gives CDR1 LGHNA, CDR2 YNFKEQ. Trimming took off 0 bases at V and 2 bases at J, with 14 bases between the two ends. CDR3 length: 16 residues. DNA of the CDR3: TGTGCCAGCAGCCAAGAAGCGGTCGGACCGACCTACGAGCAGTACTTC. This sequence encodes CASSQEAVGPTYEQYF.

V usage is TRBV29-1 and J usage is TRBJ2-4; D might be TRBD1 (5 bases). Germline CDR1 reads SQVTM; CDR2 reads ANQGSEA. Between the trimmed V and J ends, which lost 4 bases and 0 bases, there was a span of 7 bases. The CDR3 totals 13 residues. CDR3 protein: CSVGGLAKNIQYF. The CDR3, as DNA: TGCAGCGTTGGGGGCCTAGCCAAAAACATTCAGTACTTC.

J is TRBJ1-1 and V is TRBV19, with 7 bases matching TRBD1. The germline V gene encodes CDR1 LNHDA and CDR2 SQIVND (reference sequence). This CDR3 comprises 14 residues. The trim removed 3 bases at V and 5 bases at J, leaving 6 bases unmatched. The CDR3 bases are TGTGCCAGTAGTATTGAGGGGGCGAGGACTGAAGCTTTCTTT. It encodes CASSIEGARTEAFF.

This chain connects TRBV29-1 to TRBJ2-5, with D possibly matching TRBD1 (6 bases). V was clipped by 6 bases and J by 4 bases, with 21 bases between them. Germline V gives CDR1 SQVTM, CDR2 ANQGSEA. The CDR3 is 15 amino acids. The CDR3: CSVPLGQGHRETQYF. CDR3 DNA: TGCAGCGTCCCCCTGGGGCAGGGGCACCGAGAGACCCAGTACTTC. Supplemented by reference TRBV29-1 and TRBJ2-5, the full variable domain reads SAVISQKPSRDICQRGTSLTIQCQVDSQVTMMFWYRQQPGQSLTLIATANQGSEATYESGFVIDKFPISRPNLTFSTLTVSNMSPEDSSIYLCSVPLGQGHRETQYFGPGTRLLVL.

The rearrangement uses TRBV28 and TRBJ1-5; 8 positions match TRBD1. CDR1 MDHEN and CDR2 SYDVKM come from the germline V gene. The CDR3 has 17 residues. The ends lost 6 bases at V and 6 bases at J; junction bases unmatched: 16. The DNA for the CDR3 is TGTGCCAGCAGCCCCCGGACAGGGATGGTGAGCGGTCAGCCCCAGCATTTT. It yields the protein CASSPRTGMVSGQPQHF.

The V and J genes are TRBV7-9 and TRBJ1-1; 7 bases align to TRBD1. J lost 7 bases, V lost 3 bases, and 8 bases had no gene match. The germline V gene has CDR1 SEHNR and CDR2 FQNEAQ (reference sequence). CDR3 length: 14 residues. CDR3 coding DNA: TGTGCCAGCAGCTTCTTTTCGGGACAGCTTGAAGCTTTCTTT. This sequence encodes CASSFFSGQLEAFF.

The V and J genes are TRBV4-2 and TRBJ2-2, with TRBD1 matching 7 bases. V lost 6 bases and J lost 0; bases outside the gene matches: 13. CDR1 is LGHNA and CDR2 is YNFKEQ in the germline V gene. The CDR3 consists of 18 residues. CDR3 nucleotides: TGTGCCAGCAGGCGTAACTTTATCGGGACAGCGAACACCGGGGAGCTGTTTTTT. Translation gives CASRRNFIGTANTGELFF.

The chain has TRBV15 and TRBJ1-1, with D hard to call. V lost 2 bases and J 10 bases, leaving 17 bases between the germline ends. The CDR3 is 14 residues long. Germline V lookup: CDR1 LNHNV, CDR2 YYDKDF (reference sequence). The CDR3 is CATSRQSPSALAFF. The DNA for the CDR3 is TGTGCCACCAGCAGACAAAGTCCCTCAGCGCTAGCTTTCTTT. The full variable domain, completed using reference TRBV15 and TRBJ1-1, is DAMVIQNPRYQVTQFGKPVTLSCSQTLNHNVMYWYQQKSSQAPKLLFHYYDKDFNNEADTPDNFQSRRPNTSFCFLDIRSPGLGDTAMYLCATSRQSPSALAFFGQGTRLTVV.

The chain couples TRBV29-1 to TRBJ2-7; 8 bases agree with TRBD1. CDR1 and CDR2 (germline): SQVTM, ANQGSEA. The CDR3 sequence is 12 residues long. The ends lost 7 bases at V and 3 bases at J; junction bases unmatched: 5. The CDR3 is CSGGQGGYEQYF. The CDR3 region has the DNA TGCAGCGGTGGACAGGGCGGCTACGAGCAGTACTTC.

The rearrangement links TRBV5-1 to TRBJ2-2; D ambiguous. From germline, CDR1 is SGHRS and CDR2 YFSETQ. Trimming took off 0 bases at V and 10 bases at J, with 10 bases between the two ends. The CDR3 covers 13 residues. DNA for the CDR3: TGCGCCAGCAGCTTGGCCTTTGGGCAGGAGCTGTTTTTT. It encodes CASSLAFGQELFF.

As DNA, the CDR3 is TGTGCCAGCAGTGGGGACAGTCTTCACAGGGATTTAGGGGAGCAGTACTTC. Translation: CASSGDSLHRDLGEQYF. This rearrangement joins TRBV2 to TRBJ2-7; TRBD1 aligns across 7 bases. Germline values: CDR1 SNHLY, CDR2 FYNNEI. The CDR3 is made up of 17 amino acids. The junction had 19 bases not matched to a gene; V was cut back by 4 bases and J by 7 bases.

CDR3 region: CAGGRSDEQFF. In DNA, the CDR3 is TGTGCCGGCGGGAGGTCGGATGAGCAGTTCTTC. This chain links TRBV2 with TRBJ2-1; 8 positions match TRBD2. Germline CDR1 SNHLY, CDR2 FYNNEI. This CDR3 has 11 amino acids. The V and J ends lost 11 bases and 8 bases, in that order; junction bases with no gene match: 5.